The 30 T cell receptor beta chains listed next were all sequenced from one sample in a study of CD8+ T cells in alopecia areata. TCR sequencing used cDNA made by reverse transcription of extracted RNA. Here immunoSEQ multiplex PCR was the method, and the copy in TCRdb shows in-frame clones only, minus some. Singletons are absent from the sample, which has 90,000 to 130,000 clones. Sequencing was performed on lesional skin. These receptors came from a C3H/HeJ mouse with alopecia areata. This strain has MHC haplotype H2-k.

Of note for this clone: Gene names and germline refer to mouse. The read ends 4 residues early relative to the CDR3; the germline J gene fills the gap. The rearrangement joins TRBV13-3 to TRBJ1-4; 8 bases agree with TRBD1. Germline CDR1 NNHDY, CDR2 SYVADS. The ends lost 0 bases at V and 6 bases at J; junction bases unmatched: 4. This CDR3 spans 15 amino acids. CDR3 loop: CASSDGQGADERLFF. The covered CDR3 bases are TGTGCCAGCAGTGATGGCCAGGGGGCTGACGAA. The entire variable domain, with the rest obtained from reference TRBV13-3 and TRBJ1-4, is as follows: EAAVTQSPRSKVAVTGGKVTLSCHQTNNHDYMYWYRQDTGHGLRLIHYSYVADSTEKGDIPDGYKASRPSQENFSLILELASLSQTAVYFCASSDGQGADERLFFGHGTKLSVL.

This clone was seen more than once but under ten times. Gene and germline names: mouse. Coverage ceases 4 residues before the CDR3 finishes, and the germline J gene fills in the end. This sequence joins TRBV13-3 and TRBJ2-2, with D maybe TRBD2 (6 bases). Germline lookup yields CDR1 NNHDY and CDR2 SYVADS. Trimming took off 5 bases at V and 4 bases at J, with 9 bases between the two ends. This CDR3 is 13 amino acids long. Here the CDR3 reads CASRAGVTGQLYF. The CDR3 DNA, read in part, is TGTGCCAGCAGAGCTGGGGTCACCGGG.

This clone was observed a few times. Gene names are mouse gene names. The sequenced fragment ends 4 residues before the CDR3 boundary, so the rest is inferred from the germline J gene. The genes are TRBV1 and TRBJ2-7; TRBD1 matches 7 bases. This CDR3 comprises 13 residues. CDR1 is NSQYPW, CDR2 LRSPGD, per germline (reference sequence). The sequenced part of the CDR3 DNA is TGCACCTGCAGTGCGACAGGGTCCGAT. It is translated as CTCSATGSD. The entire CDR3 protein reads CTCSATGSDEQYF.

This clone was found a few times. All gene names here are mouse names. The CDR3 reads CASSPDWGGSYEQYF. The sequenced CDR3 bases are TGTGCCAGCAGTCCGGACTGGGGGGGCTCCTAT. V and J are TRBV14 and TRBJ2-7; 12 bases are a match to TRBD2. The read ends 4 residues shy of where the CDR3 ends; the end is completed using the germline J gene. Germline CDR1 is SGHDT and CDR2 is FRDEAV. The V gene end was trimmed by 4 bases and the J gene end by 0 bases; junction bases not matched to a gene: 2. CDR3 length: 15 amino acids.

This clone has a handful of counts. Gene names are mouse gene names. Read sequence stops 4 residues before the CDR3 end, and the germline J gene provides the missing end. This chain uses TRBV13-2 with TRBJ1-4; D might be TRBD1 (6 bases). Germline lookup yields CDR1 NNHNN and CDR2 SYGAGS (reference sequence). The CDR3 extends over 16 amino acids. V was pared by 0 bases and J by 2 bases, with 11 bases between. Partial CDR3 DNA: TGTGCCAGCGGTGATGCGAGGCAGGGGTCCAACGAA. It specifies CASGDARQGSNE. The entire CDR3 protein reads CASGDARQGSNERLFF.

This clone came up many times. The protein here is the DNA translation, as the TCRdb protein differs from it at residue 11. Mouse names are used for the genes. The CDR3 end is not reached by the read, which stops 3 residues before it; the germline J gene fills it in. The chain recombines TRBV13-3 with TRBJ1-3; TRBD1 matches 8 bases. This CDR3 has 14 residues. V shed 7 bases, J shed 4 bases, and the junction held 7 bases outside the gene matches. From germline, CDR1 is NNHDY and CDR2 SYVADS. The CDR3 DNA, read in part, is TGTGCCAGCGTCCAGGGGGCGCGGGGAAATACG. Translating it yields CASVQGARGNT. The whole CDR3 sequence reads CASVQGARGNTLYF.

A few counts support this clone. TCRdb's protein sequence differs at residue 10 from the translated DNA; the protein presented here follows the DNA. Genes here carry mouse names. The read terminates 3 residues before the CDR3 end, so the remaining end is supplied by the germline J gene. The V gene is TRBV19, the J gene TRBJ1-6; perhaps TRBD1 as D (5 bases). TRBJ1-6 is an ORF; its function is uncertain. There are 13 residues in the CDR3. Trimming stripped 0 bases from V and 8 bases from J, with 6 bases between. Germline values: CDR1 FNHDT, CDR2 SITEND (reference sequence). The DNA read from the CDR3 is TGTGCCAGCAGTATAGGGGGCTATTCGCCC. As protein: CASSIGGYSP. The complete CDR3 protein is CASSIGGYSPLYF.

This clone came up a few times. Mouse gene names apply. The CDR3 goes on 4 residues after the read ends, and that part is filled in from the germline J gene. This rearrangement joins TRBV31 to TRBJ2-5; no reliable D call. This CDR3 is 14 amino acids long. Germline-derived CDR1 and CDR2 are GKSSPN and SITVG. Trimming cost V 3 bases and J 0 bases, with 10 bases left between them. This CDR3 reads CAWSPDINQDTQYF. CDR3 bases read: TGTGCCTGGAGCCCTGACATTAACCAAGAC.

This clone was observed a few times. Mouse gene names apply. The CDR3 loop is CTCSAAPTEYAEQFF. The CDR3 DNA, read in part, is TGCACCTGCAGTGCAGCCCCGACAGAATATGCT. The rearrangement uses TRBV1 and TRBJ2-1; D is possibly TRBD1 (5 bases). The read halts 4 residues ahead of the CDR3 end, with the missing end drawn from the germline J gene. Germline values: CDR1 NSQYPW, CDR2 LRSPGD (reference sequence). CDR3 length equals 15 residues. Trimming removed 1 base at V and 4 bases at J, with 11 bases between.

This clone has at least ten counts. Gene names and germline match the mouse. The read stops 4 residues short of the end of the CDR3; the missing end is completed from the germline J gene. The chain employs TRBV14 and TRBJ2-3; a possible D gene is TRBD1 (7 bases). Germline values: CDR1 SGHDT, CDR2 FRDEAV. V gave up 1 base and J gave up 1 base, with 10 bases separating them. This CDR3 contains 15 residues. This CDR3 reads CASSFRGRRAETLYF. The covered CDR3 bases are TGTGCCAGCAGTTTCAGGGGGCGCCGTGCAGAA.

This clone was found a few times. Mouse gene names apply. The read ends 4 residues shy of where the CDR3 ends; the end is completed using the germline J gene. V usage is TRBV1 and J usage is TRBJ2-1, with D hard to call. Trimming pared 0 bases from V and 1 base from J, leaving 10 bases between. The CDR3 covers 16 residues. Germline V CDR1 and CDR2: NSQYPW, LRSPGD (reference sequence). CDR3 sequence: CTCSADDGWNYAEQFF. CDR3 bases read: TGCACCTGCAGTGCAGATGACGGCTGGAACTATGCT.

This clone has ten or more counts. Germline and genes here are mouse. CDR3 amino acids: CTCSADLAGYEQYF. Incomplete CDR3 DNA: TGCACCTGCAGTGCAGATTTAGCAGGCTAT. The chain uses TRBV1 and TRBJ2-7; no clear D gene. Read data end 4 residues before the CDR3 end; the end is taken from the germline J gene. The V gene lost 0 bases and the J gene lost 3 bases, with 9 bases spanning the gap. This CDR3 spans 14 amino acids. From germline, CDR1 is NSQYPW and CDR2 LRSPGD (reference sequence).

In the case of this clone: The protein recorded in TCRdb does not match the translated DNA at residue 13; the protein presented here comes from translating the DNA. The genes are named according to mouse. The CDR3 here is CASSIWGQNSGNTLYF. CDR3 DNA, as far as it was read: TGTGCCAGCAGTATATGGGGACAAAATTCTGGAAATACG. V and J are TRBV19 and TRBJ1-3; a weak D match, TRBD1 (6 bases). The CDR3 goes on 3 residues after the read ends, and that part is filled in from the germline J gene. V was shortened by 1 base and J by 0 bases, with 11 bases between the two germline ends. Germline V gene sequence: CDR1 FNHDT, CDR2 SITEND (reference sequence). The CDR3 extends over 16 amino acids.

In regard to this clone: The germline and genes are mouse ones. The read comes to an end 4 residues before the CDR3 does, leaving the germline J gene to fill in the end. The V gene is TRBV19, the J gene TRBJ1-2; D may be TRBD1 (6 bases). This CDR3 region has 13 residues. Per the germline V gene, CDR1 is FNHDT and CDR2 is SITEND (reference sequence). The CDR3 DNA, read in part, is TGTGCCAGCAGTATGCAGGGGTGGTCC. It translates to CASSMQGWS. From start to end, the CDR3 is CASSMQGWSDYTF. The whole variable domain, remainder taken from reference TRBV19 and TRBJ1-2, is GGIITQTPKFLIGQEGQKLTLKCQQNFNHDTMYWYRQDSGKGLRLIYYSITENDLQKGDLSEGYDASREKKSSFSLTVTSAQKNEMAVFLCASSMQGWSDYTFGSGTRLLVI.

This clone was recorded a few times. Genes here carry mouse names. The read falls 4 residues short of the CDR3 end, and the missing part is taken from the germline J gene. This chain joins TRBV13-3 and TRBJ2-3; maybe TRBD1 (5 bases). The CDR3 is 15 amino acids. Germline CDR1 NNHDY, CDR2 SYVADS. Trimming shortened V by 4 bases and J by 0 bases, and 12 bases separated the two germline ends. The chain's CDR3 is CASSLDSSSAETLYF. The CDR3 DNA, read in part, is TGTGCCAGCAGTCTCGACAGTTCTAGTGCAGAA.

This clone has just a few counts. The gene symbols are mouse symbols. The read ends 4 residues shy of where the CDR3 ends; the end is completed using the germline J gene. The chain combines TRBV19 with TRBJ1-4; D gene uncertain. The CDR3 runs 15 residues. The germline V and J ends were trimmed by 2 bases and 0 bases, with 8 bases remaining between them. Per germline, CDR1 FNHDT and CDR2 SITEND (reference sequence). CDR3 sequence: CASSMRVISNERLFF. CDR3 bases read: TGTGCCAGCAGTATGAGGGTAATTTCCAACGAA.

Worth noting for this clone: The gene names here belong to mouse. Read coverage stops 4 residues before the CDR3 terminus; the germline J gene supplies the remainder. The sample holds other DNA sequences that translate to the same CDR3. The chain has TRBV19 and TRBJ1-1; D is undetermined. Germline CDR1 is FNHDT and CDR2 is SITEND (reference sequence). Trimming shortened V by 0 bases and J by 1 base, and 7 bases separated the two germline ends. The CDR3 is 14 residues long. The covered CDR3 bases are TGTGCCAGCAGTATAGAAGGTGGGAACACA. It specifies CASSIEGGNT. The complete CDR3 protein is CASSIEGGNTEVFF.

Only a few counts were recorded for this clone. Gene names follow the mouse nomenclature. Here the CDR3 reads CASSDADRADTQYF. The part of the CDR3 DNA that was read is TGTGCCAGCAGTGATGCAGACAGGGCCGAC. The V gene is TRBV13-3, the J gene TRBJ2-5, with 7 bases lining up with TRBD1. The sequenced fragment ends 4 residues before the CDR3 boundary, so the rest is inferred from the germline J gene. Germline CDR1 reads NNHDY; CDR2 reads SYVADS. The CDR3 has 14 residues.

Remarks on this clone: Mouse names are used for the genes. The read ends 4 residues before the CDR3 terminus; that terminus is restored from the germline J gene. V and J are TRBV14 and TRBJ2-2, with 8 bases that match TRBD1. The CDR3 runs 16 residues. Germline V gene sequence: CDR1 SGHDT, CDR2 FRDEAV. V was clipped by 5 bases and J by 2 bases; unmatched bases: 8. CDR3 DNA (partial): TGTGCCAGCAGCCCTCCAGGGGGCATGAACACCGGG. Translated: CASSPPGGMNTG. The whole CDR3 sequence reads CASSPPGGMNTGQLYF.

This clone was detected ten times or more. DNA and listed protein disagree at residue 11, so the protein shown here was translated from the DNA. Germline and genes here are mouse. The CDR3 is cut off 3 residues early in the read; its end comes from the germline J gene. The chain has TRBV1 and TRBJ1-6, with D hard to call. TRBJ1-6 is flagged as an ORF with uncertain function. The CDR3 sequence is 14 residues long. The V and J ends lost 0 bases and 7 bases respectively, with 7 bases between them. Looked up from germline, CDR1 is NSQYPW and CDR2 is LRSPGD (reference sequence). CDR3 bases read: TGCACCTGCAGTGCAGATGAGAGGAATTCGCCC. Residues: CTCSADERNSP. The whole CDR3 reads CTCSADERNSPLYF.

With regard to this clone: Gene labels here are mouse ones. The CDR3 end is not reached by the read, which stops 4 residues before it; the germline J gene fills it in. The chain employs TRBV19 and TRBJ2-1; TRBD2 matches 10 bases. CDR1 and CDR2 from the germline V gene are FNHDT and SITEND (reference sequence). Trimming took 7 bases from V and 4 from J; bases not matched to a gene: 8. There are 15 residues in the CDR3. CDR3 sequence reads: CASPLAGGAYAEQFF. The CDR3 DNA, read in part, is TGTGCCAGCCCCCTGGCTGGGGGGGCGTATGCT.

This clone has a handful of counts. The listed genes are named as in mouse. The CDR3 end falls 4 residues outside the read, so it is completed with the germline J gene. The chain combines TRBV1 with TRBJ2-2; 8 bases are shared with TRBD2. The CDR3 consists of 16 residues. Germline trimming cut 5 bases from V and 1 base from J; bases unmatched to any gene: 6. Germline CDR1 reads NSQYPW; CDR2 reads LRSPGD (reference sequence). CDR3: CTCSPDWGVNTGQLYF. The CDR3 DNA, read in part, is TGCACCTGCAGTCCCGACTGGGGAGTAAACACCGGG.

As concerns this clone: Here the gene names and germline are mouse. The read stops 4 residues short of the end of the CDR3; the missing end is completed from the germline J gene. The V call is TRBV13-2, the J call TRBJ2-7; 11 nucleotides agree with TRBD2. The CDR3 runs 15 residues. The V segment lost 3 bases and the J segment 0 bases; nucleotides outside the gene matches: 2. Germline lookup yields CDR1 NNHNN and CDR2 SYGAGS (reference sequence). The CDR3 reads CASGVDWGDSYEQYF. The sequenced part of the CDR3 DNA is TGTGCCAGCGGTGTGGACTGGGGGGACTCCTAT.

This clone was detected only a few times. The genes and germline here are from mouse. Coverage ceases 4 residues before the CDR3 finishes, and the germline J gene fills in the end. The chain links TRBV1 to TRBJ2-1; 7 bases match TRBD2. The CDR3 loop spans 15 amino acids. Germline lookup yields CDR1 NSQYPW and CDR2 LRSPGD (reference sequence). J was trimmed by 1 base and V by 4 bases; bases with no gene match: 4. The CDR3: CTCSGDWVNYAEQFF. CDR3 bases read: TGCACCTGCAGTGGAGACTGGGTCAACTATGCT.

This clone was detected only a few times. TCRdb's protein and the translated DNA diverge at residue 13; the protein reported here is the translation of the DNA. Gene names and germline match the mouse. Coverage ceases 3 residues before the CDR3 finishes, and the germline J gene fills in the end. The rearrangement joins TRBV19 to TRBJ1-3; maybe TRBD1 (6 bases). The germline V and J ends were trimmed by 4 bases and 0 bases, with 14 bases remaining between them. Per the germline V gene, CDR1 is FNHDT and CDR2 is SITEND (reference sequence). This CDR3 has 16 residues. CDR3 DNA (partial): TGTGCCAGCAGTCCAGGGACAAGACCTTCTGGAAATACG. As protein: CASSPGTRPSGNT. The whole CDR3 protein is CASSPGTRPSGNTLYF.

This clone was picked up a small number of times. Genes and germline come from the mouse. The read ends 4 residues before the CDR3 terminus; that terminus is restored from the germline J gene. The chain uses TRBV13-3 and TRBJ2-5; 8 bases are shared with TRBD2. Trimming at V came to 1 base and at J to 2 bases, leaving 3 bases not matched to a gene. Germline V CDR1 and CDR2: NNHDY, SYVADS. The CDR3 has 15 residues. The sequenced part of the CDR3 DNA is TGTGCCAGCAGTGATCGACTGGGGTCCCAAGAC. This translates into CASSDRLGSQD. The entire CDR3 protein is CASSDRLGSQDTQYF.

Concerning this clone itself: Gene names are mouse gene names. CDR3 sequence: CASSLGGQYAEQFF. The covered CDR3 bases are TGTGCCAGCAGCTTAGGGGGACAGTATGCT. The gene calls are TRBV3 and TRBJ2-1; 7 bases match TRBD1. The read falls 4 residues short of the CDR3 end, and the missing part is taken from the germline J gene. With V trimmed by 1 base and J by 4 bases, 1 base remained unmatched. The CDR3 is 14 residues long. CDR1 is SNHLY, CDR2 FYNGKV, per germline (reference sequence).

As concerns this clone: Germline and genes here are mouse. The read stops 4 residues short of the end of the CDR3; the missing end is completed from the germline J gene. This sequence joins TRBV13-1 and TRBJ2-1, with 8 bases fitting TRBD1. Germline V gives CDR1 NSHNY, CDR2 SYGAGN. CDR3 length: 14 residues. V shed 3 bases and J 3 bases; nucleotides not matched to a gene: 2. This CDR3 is CASSAGQGYAEQFF. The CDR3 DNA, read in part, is TGTGCCAGCAGTGCCGGACAGGGCTATGCT.

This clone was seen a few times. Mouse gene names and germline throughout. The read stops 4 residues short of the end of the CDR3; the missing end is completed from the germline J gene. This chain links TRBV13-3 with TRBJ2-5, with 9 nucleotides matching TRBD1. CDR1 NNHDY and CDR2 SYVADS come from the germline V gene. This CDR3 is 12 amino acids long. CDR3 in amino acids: CASLGQGDTQYF. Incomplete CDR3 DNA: TGTGCCAGCTTGGGACAGGGAGAC. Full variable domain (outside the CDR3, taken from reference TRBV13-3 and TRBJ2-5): EAAVTQSPRSKVAVTGGKVTLSCHQTNNHDYMYWYRQDTGHGLRLIHYSYVADSTEKGDIPDGYKASRPSQENFSLILELASLSQTAVYFCASLGQGDTQYFGPGTRLLVL.

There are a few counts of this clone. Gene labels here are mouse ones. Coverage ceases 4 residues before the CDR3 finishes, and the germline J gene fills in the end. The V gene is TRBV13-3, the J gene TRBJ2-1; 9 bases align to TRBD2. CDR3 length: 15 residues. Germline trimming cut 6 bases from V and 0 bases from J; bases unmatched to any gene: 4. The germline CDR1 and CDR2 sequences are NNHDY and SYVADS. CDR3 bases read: TGTGCCAGCAAAAGACTGGGGGATAACTATGCT. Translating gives CASKRLGDNYA. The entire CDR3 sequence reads CASKRLGDNYAEQFF.